This TCR beta chain was obtained from a study of T cell repertoires in cytomegalovirus infection. Study summary: A matching HLA type, together with CMV infection, was signaled by public TCR beta signatures. The study, taken as a whole, reports: It was HLA-C-restricted CMV-specific TCR beta clonotypes that dominated the response ex vivo. Using cumulative public TCR beta family frequency, the authors identified those who carried CMV together with the relevant HLA.

Germline V gene sequence: CDR1 SGHDT, CDR2 YYEEEE. V lost 2 bases to trimming and J lost 10 bases, with 10 bases between them. The CDR3 loop spans 12 amino acids. This clonotype was seen ten or more times. Its antigen is as yet unknown. Using its own MiXCR run on the reads, TCRdb lists one record per CDR3 protein. The table shows under 350,000 distinct CDR3 sequences, with roughly a tenth occurring only once. Sequenced: PBMCs. This receptor was identified in a human donor in good health (CMV status not recorded). Some clones in this sample may be carry-over from other donors' samples. This sequence joins TRBV5-6 and TRBJ2-1, with D maybe TRBD1 (5 bases). CDR3 sequence (DNA): TGTGCCAGCAGCTTAGGGGCGGAAGAGCAGTTCTTC. It translates to CASSLGAEEQFF.